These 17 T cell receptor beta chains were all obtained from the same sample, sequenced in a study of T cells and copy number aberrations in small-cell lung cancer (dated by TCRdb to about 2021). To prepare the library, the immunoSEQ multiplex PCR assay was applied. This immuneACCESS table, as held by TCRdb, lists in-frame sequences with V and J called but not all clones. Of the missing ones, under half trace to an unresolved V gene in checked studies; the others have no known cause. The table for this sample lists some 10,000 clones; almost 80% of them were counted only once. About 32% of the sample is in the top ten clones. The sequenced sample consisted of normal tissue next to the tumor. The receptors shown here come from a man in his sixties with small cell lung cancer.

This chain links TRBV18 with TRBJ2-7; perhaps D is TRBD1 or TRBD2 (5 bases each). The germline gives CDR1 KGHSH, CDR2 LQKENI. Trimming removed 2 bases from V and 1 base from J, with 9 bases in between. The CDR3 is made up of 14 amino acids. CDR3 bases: TGTGCCAGCTCACCAGGGACGGATTCCTACGAGCAGTACTTC. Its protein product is CASSPGTDSYEQYF.

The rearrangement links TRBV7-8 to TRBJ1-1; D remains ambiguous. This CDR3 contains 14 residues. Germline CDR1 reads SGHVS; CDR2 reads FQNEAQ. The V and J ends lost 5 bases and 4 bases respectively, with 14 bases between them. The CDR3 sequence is CASSTERMSTEAFF. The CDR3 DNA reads TGTGCCAGCAGCACCGAGCGGATGAGCACTGAAGCTTTCTTT. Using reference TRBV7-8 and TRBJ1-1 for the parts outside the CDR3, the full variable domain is GAGVSQSPRYKVAKRGQDVALRCDPISGHVSLFWYQQALGQGPEFLTYFQNEAQLDKSGLPSDRFFAERPEGSVSTLKIQRTQQEDSAVYLCASSTERMSTEAFFGQGTRLTVV.

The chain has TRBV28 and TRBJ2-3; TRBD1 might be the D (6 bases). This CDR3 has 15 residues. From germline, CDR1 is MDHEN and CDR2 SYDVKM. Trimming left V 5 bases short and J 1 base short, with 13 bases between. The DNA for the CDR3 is TGTGCCAGCAGTCCCCAGGACAGACGCACAGATACGCAGTATTTT. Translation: CASSPQDRRTDTQYF.

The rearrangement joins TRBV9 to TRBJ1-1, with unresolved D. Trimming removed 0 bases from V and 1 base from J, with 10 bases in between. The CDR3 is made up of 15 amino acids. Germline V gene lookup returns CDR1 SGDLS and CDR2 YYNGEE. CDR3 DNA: TGTGCCAGCAGCGTAGGACTTGGGTCGAACACTGAAGCTTTCTTT. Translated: CASSVGLGSNTEAFF.

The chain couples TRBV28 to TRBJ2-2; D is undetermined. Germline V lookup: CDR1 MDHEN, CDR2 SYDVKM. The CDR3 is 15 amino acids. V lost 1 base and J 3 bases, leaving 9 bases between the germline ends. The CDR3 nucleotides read TGTGCCAGCAGTTTATTAGGGATTGACACCGGGGAGCTGTTTTTT. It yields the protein CASSLLGIDTGELFF.

The CDR3 DNA sequence: TGTGCCAGCAGTCCGCAATTGACTAGCGGGAGATCACACACCGGGGAGCTGTTTTTT. The encoded protein is CASSPQLTSGRSHTGELFF. The genes are TRBV6-4 and TRBJ2-2; 12 nucleotides agree with TRBD2. The CDR3 has 19 residues. Germline loops: CDR1 MRHNA, CDR2 SNTAGT. Germline trimming cut 5 bases from V and 3 bases from J; bases unmatched to any gene: 13.

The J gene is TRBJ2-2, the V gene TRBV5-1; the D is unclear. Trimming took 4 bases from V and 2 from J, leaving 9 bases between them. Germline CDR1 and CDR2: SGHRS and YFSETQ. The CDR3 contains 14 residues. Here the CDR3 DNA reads TGCGCCAGCAGCCGCCTATCCAACACCGGGGAGCTGTTTTTT. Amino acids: CASSRLSNTGELFF.

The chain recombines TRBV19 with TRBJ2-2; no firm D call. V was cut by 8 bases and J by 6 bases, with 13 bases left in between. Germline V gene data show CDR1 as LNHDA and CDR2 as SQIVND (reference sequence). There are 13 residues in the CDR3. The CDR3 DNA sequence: TGTGCCAGTGGGGATCAGGTGGCCGGGGAGCTGTTTTTT. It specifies CASGDQVAGELFF. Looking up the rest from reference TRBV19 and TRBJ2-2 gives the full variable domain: DGGITQSPKYLFRKEGQNVTLSCEQNLNHDAMYWYRQDPGQGLRLIYYSQIVNDFQKGDIAEGYSVSREKKESFPLTVTSAQKNPTAFYLCASGDQVAGELFFGEGSRLTVL.

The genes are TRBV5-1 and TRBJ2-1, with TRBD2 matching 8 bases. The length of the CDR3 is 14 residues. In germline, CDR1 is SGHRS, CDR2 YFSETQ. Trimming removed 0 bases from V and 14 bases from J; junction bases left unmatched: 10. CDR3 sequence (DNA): TGCGCCAGCAGCTTGGGCCCTTTAAGCGGGAGTGAGTTCTTC. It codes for CASSLGPLSGSEFF.

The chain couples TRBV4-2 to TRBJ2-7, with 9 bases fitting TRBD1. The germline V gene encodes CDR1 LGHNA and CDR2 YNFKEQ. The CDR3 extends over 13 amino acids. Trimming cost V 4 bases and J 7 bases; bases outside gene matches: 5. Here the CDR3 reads CASSLQGAGEQYF. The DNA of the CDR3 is TGTGCCAGCAGCCTACAGGGGGCTGGGGAGCAGTACTTC.

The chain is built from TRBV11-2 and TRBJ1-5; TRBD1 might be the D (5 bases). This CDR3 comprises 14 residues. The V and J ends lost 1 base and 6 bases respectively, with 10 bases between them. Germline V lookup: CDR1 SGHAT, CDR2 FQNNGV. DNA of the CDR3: TGTGCCAGCAGCTTAGGGGGAGGGGTTCAGCCCCAGCATTTT. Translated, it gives CASSLGGGVQPQHF.

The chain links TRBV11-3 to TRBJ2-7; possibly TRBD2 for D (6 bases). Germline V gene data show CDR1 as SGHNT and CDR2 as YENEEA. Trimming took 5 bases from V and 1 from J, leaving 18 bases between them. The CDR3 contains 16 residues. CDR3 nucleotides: TGTGCCAGCAGCGCCCCCATGCAGCGGGCGTCCTACGAGCAGTACTTC. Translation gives CASSAPMQRASYEQYF.

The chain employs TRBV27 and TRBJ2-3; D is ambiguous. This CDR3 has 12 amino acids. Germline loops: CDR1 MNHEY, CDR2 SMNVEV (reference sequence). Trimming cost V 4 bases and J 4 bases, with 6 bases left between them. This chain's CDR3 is CASSWGSDTQYF. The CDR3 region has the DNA TGTGCCAGCAGTTGGGGTTCAGATACGCAGTATTTT.

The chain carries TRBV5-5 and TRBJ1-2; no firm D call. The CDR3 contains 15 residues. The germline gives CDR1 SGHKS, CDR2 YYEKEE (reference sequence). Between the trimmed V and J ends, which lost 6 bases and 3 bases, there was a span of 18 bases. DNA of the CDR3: TGTGCCAGCAAGGAGTCCGCGACTTCTGACTATGGCTACACCTTC. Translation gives CASKESATSDYGYTF.

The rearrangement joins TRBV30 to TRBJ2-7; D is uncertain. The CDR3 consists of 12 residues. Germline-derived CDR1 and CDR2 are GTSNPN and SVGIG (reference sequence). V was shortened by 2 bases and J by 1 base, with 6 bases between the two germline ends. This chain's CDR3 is CAWSRMSYEQYF. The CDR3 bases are TGTGCCTGGAGTCGTATGTCCTACGAGCAGTACTTC.

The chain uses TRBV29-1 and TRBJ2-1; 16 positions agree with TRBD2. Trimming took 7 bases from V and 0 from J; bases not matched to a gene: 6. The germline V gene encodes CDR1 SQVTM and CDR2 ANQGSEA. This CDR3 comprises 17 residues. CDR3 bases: TGCAGCGGAGCGGGACTAGCGGGAGGGATCTCCTACAATGAGCAGTTCTTC. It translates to CSGAGLAGGISYNEQFF.

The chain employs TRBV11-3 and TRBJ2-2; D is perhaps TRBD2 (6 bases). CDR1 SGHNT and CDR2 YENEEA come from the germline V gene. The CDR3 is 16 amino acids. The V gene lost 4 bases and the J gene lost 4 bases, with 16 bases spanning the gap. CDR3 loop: CASSWGTSSSTGELFF. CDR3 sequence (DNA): TGTGCCAGCAGCTGGGGAACTAGCAGCAGCACCGGGGAGCTGTTTTTT.